The rows below give T cell receptor beta chains drawn from one sample of a study of T-cell reconstitution after alpha-beta-depleted transplantation in children. TCRdb recomputed calls from the PCR reads with MiXCR, one row per CDR3 protein. Of around 450,000 distinct CDR3 sequences listed, 15% to 20% are singletons. The specimen was PBMCs, mostly from graft donor cells, collected 360 days after TCRalphabeta/CD19-depleted stem cell transplant. The receptors here all came from a boy under two years old who had a stem cell transplant for Wiskott-Aldrich syndrome, so the T cells may come from the graft donor. Each CDR3 is given with its conserved first and last residue. A D gene is named only where the DNA matches it firmly. Expanded clones get a size class; other rows say once, few or many, or leave the size out.

clone size: .; D gene: .; J gene: TRBJ1-5; V gene: TRBV20-1; CDR3 protein: CSARAGLSNQPQHF; CDR3 DNA: TGCAGTGCTAGGGCAGGGCTAAGCAATCAGCCCCAGCATTTT
clone size: few; D gene: TRBD2; J gene: TRBJ2-1; V gene: TRBV5-1; CDR3 protein: CASSRDYGNEQFF; CDR3 DNA: TGCGCCAGCAGCCGGGACTATGGCAATGAGCAGTTCTTC
clone size: .; D gene: TRBD2; J gene: TRBJ2-7; V gene: TRBV10-3; CDR3 protein: CAISENSGGAYEQYF; CDR3 DNA: TGTGCCATCAGTGAGAACAGTGGGGGGGCCTACGAGCAGTACTTC
clone size: .; D gene: TRBD1; J gene: TRBJ2-3; V gene: TRBV7-2; CDR3 protein: CASSLSSGQKQYF; CDR3 DNA: TGTGCCAGCAGCTTAAGCTCGGGACAGAAGCAGTATTTT
clone size: few; D gene: TRBD1; J gene: TRBJ2-4; V gene: TRBV19; CDR3 protein: CASSPLGQGINIQYF; CDR3 DNA: TGTGCCAGTAGTCCCCTCGGACAGGGAATAAACATTCAGTACTTC
clone size: few; D gene: TRBD2; J gene: TRBJ2-1; V gene: TRBV4-1; CDR3 protein: CASSQRLASNEQFF; CDR3 DNA: TGCGCCAGCAGCCAACGACTAGCTTCCAATGAGCAGTTCTTC
clone size: .; D gene: .; J gene: TRBJ2-7; V gene: TRBV12-3/TRBV12-4; CDR3 protein: CASSFGVPGEQYF; CDR3 DNA: TGTGCCAGCAGTTTCGGCGTCCCGGGAGAGCAGTACTTC
clone size: .; D gene: .; J gene: TRBJ2-7; V gene: TRBV7-9; CDR3 protein: CASSLAGVDYEQYF; CDR3 DNA: TGTGCCAGCAGCTTAGCGGGAGTCGACTACGAGCAGTACTTC
clone size: .; D gene: .; J gene: TRBJ2-5; V gene: TRBV18; CDR3 protein: CASSPRVLEETQYF; CDR3 DNA: TGTGCCAGCTCACCACGGGTTCTAGAAGAGACCCAGTACTTC
clone size: few; D gene: .; J gene: TRBJ2-3; V gene: TRBV29-1; CDR3 protein: CSVVVTSRFYGTQYF; CDR3 DNA: TGCAGCGTTGTCGTCACGTCCCGTTTTTACGGTACGCAGTATTTT
clone size: many; D gene: .; J gene: TRBJ2-7; V gene: TRBV6-4; CDR3 protein: CASSDDSPSCEQYF; CDR3 DNA: TGTGCCAGCAGTGACGACTCTCCCTCTTGCGAGCAGTACTTC
clone size: few; D gene: TRBD1; J gene: TRBJ2-7; V gene: TRBV4-2; CDR3 protein: CASSPGQGKSYEQYF; CDR3 DNA: TGTGCCAGCAGCCCTGGACAGGGGAAATCCTACGAGCAGTACTTC
clone size: .; D gene: .; J gene: TRBJ2-3; V gene: TRBV6-5; CDR3 protein: CASSYLAELDTQYF; CDR3 DNA: TGTGCCAGCAGTTATTTGGCGGAGCTAGATACGCAGTATTTT
clone size: many; D gene: TRBD1; J gene: TRBJ1-1; V gene: TRBV10-3; CDR3 protein: CAIQGVKDTEAFF; CDR3 DNA: TGTGCCATCCAGGGGGTAAAGGACACTGAAGCTTTCTTT
clone size: few; D gene: TRBD2; J gene: TRBJ2-1; V gene: TRBV5-1; CDR3 protein: CASSSHWTSLNKFF; CDR3 DNA: TGCGCCAGCAGCTCTCACTGGACTAGCCTAAATAAGTTCTTC
clone size: few; D gene: .; J gene: TRBJ2-7; V gene: TRBV6-5; CDR3 protein: CASSYSGVGEQYF; CDR3 DNA: TGTGCCAGCAGTTACTCGGGGGTAGGGGAGCAGTACTTC
clone size: few; D gene: TRBD2; J gene: TRBJ2-3; V gene: TRBV5-5; CDR3 protein: CASSLAGGSSTDTQYF; CDR3 DNA: TGTGCCAGCAGCTTGGCCGGGGGGTCTAGCACAGATACGCAGTATTTT
clone size: .; D gene: TRBD2; J gene: TRBJ2-7; V gene: TRBV20-1; CDR3 protein: CSARDSSRTSGLYEQYF; CDR3 DNA: TGCAGTGCTAGAGACAGCTCCCGGACTAGCGGCCTCTACGAGCAGTACTTC
clone size: few; D gene: .; J gene: TRBJ2-7; V gene: TRBV4-3; CDR3 protein: CASSQDRHREGYEQYF; CDR3 DNA: TGCGCCAGCAGCCAAGATCGGCACAGGGAAGGGTACGAGCAGTACTTC
clone size: .; D gene: TRBD1; J gene: TRBJ1-2; V gene: TRBV5-1; CDR3 protein: CASSLRDSYGYTF; CDR3 DNA: TGCGCCAGCAGCTTGAGGGACAGCTATGGCTACACCTTC
clone size: .; D gene: .; J gene: TRBJ1-6; V gene: TRBV5-1; CDR3 protein: CASSPRQAAYNSPLHF; CDR3 DNA: TGCGCCAGCAGCCCAAGACAGGCGGCCTATAATTCACCCCTCCACTTT
clone size: .; D gene: .; J gene: TRBJ2-1; V gene: TRBV5-5; CDR3 protein: CASSWAGRNYNEQFF; CDR3 DNA: TGTGCCAGCAGCTGGGCGGGCCGCAACTACAATGAGCAGTTCTTC
clone size: .; D gene: TRBD2; J gene: TRBJ2-3; V gene: TRBV20-1; CDR3 protein: CSARDLSGGGTDTQYF; CDR3 DNA: TGCAGTGCTAGAGATCTTAGCGGGGGGGGCACAGATACGCAGTATTTT